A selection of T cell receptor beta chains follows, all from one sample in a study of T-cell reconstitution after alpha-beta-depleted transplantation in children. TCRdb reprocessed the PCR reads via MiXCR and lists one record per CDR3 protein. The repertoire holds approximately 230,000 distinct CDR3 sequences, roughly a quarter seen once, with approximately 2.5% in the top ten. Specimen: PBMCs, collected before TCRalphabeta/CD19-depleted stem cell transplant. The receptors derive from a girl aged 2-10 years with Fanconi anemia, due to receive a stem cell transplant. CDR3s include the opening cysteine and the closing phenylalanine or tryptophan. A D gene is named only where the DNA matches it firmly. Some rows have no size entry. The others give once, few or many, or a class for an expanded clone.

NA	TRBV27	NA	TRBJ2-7	CASSPRPSTYEQYF	TGTGCCAGCAGTCCTCGACCGTCCACCTACGAGCAGTACTTC
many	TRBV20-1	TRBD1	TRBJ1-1	CSARDWTGNTEAFF	TGCAGTGCTAGAGACTGGACAGGGAACACTGAAGCTTTCTTT
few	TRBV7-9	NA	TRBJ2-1	CASSLGPSLPQTSTPHNEQFF	TGTGCCAGCAGCTTAGGCCCCAGTCTTCCCCAAACTAGCACGCCCCACAATGAGCAGTTCTTC
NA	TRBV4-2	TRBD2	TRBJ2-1	CASSPDPPGRGGYNEQFF	TGTGCCAGCAGCCCAGACCCGCCCGGGCGGGGGGGTTACAATGAGCAGTTCTTC
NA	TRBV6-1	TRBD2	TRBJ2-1	CASSEFKVAGDYNEQFF	TGTGCCAGCAGTGAGTTCAAGGTAGCGGGAGACTACAATGAGCAGTTCTTC
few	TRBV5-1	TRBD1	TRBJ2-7	CASRLTGYEQYF	TGCGCCAGCAGGCTGACAGGGTACGAGCAGTACTTC
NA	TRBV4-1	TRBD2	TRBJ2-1	CASSPIRLAGVSYNEQFF	TGCGCCAGCAGCCCGATCCGACTAGCGGGAGTGTCCTACAATGAGCAGTTCTTC
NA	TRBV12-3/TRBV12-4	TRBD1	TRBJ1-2	CASSSGQGANYGYTF	TGTGCCAGCAGTTCAGGACAGGGGGCTAACTATGGCTACACCTTC
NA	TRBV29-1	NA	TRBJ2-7	CSVEDTRSHSYEQYF	TGCAGCGTTGAAGACACTCGGTCTCACTCCTACGAGCAGTACTTC
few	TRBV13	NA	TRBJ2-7	CASSRQLTTGWQYEQYF	TGTGCCAGCAGCAGACAACTAACGACAGGATGGCAATACGAGCAGTACTTC
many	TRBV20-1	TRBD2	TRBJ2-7	CSARILAGAYEQYF	TGCAGTGCTAGAATCTTAGCGGGAGCCTACGAGCAGTACTTC
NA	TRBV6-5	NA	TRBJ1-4	CASSLPRGRGEKLFF	TGTGCCAGCAGTCTACCCCGGGGGCGCGGTGAAAAACTGTTTTTT
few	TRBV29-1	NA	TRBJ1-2	CSVELFTF	TGCAGCGTTGAATTGTTCACCTTC
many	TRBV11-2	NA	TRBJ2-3	CASSLAGVEDTQYF	TGTGCCAGCAGCTTAGCAGGGGTGGAAGATACGCAGTATTTT
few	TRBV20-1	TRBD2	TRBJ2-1	CSAREVAGGWCLF	TGCAGTGCTAGAGAGGTAGCGGGGGGGTGGTGTCTCTTC
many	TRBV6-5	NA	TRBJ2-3	CASSYSPGLSTDTQYF	TGTGCCAGCAGTTACTCCCCTGGACTAAGCACAGATACGCAGTATTTT
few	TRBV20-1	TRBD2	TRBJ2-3	CSARGLSSGGASRRPDTQYF	TGCAGTGCTAGAGGGCTTTCCAGCGGGGGGGCCTCGAGACGCCCAGATACGCAGTATTTT
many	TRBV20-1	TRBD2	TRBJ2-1	CSARGLAAANNEQFF	TGCAGTGCTAGAGGGCTAGCGGCGGCGAACAATGAGCAGTTCTTC
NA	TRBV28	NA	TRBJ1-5	CASSRQESNQPQHF	TGTGCCAGCAGCCGGCAGGAGAGCAATCAGCCCCAGCATTTT
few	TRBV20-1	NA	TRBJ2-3	CSARDLYRVYDSDTQYF	TGCAGTGCTAGAGATTTGTACAGGGTTTACGATTCAGATACGCAGTATTTT
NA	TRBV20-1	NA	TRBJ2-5	CSASSGQETQYF	TGCAGTGCCAGTAGCGGTCAAGAGACCCAGTACTTC
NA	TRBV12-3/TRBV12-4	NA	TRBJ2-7	CASSLNQEGGQYF	TGTGCCAGCAGTCTTAACCAGGAGGGGGGGCAGTACTTC
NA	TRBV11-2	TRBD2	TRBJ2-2	CASSPKTSGGSNTGELFF	TGTGCCAGCAGCCCAAAGACTAGCGGGGGCTCGAACACCGGGGAGCTGTTTTTT
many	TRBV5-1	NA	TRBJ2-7	CASSLTGESYEQYF	TGCGCCAGCAGCTTGACGGGGGAATCTTACGAGCAGTACTTC
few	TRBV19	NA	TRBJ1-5	CASSIEKGPRAINLNQPQHF	TGTGCCAGTAGTATAGAGAAGGGGCCGAGGGCAATTAACCTCAATCAGCCCCAGCATTTT
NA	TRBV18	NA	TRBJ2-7	CASSGLDEQYF	TGTGCCAGCTCAGGATTAGACGAGCAGTACTTC
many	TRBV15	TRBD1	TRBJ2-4	CATSRSRTGANIQYF	TGTGCCACCAGCAGATCAAGGACAGGGGCAAACATTCAGTACTTC
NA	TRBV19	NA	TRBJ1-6	CASSATRRGMIHF	TGTGCCAGTAGTGCGACTCGGAGAGGGATGATCCACTTT